The entry below gives a single T cell receptor beta chain sequence along with its context. The table came from immunoSEQ multiplex PCR; TCRdb's copy has only in-frame clones and leaves some out. The sample has roughly 89,000 clones; just under 95% are singletons. These data are taken from a study of T cell changes during pregnancy in multiple sclerosis. Germline loops: CDR1 SGHRS, CDR2 YFSETQ. The CDR3 is made up of 16 amino acids. V shed 0 bases and J 5 bases; nucleotides not matched to a gene: 5. This TCR came from a female donor with multiple sclerosis, enrolled in a pregnancy study. The gene calls are TRBV5-1 and TRBJ2-2; TRBD2 aligns across 9 bases. Sequencing was performed on peripheral blood, taken in the first trimester of pregnancy. The CDR3 DNA reads TGCGCCAGCAGCTTGGAGCCAGCGGGAGGAACCGGGGAGCTGTTTTTT. Amino acids: CASSLEPAGGTGELFF.